The next 31 T cell receptor beta chains were all read from a single sample in a study of blood T cell repertoires in COVID-19. Profiling relied on immunoSEQ multiplex PCR, and the TCRdb table lists in-frame clones only, not all of them. The sample contains 45,000 or so clones, approximately 80% of which appear only once. Sequencing was performed on peripheral blood. The receptors stem from a man between 70 and 80 years old with acute or convalescent COVID-19.

This chain connects TRBV15 to TRBJ2-3; TRBD1 agrees at 7 bases. Germline-derived CDR1 and CDR2 are LNHNV and YYDKDF (reference sequence). The CDR3 is 18 residues long. V dropped 4 bases and J dropped 2; count of bases not matched to a gene: 15. The CDR3 protein is CATSTSHSTGTTTDTQYF. The CDR3 nucleotides are TGTGCCACCAGCACCTCTCATTCGACAGGGACGACCACAGATACGCAGTATTTT. Using reference TRBV15 and TRBJ2-3 for the parts outside the CDR3, the full variable domain is DAMVIQNPRYQVTQFGKPVTLSCSQTLNHNVMYWYQQKSSQAPKLLFHYYDKDFNNEADTPDNFQSRRPNTSFCFLDIRSPGLGDTAMYLCATSTSHSTGTTTDTQYFGPGTRLTVL.

The rearrangement joins TRBV23-1 to TRBJ2-1, with D hard to call. TRBV23-1 is given ORF status, its function remaining uncertain. V lost 0 bases to trimming and J lost 4 bases, with 10 bases between them. This CDR3 has 15 amino acids. CDR3 residues: CASSQSSGRYNEQFF. The CDR3 region has the DNA TGCGCCAGCAGTCAATCGTCAGGAAGATACAATGAGCAGTTCTTC.

The chain joins TRBV29-1 to TRBJ1-1, with D possibly matching TRBD1 (6 bases). V lost 7 bases to trimming and J lost 1 base, with 19 bases between them. Germline CDR1 SQVTM, CDR2 ANQGSEA. CDR3 size: 15 residues. CDR3 protein: CSGAPETGSNTEAFF. In nucleotides, the CDR3 is TGCAGCGGGGCTCCTGAGACAGGATCGAACACTGAAGCTTTCTTT.

V and J are TRBV7-6 and TRBJ1-5; 7 nucleotides line up with TRBD1. The ends lost 4 bases at V and 6 bases at J; junction bases unmatched: 6. Germline V gives CDR1 SGHVS, CDR2 FNYEAQ. CDR3 length equals 14 residues. The CDR3 protein is CASSSGTVGQPQHF. In DNA, the CDR3 is TGTGCCAGCAGCTCAGGGACAGTAGGTCAGCCCCAGCATTTT.

The chain uses TRBV5-5 and TRBJ2-5, with 9 positions matching TRBD1. This CDR3 is 16 amino acids long. Germline CDR1 is SGHKS and CDR2 is YYEKEE (reference sequence). With 2 bases clipped from V and 5 bases from J, the junction kept 10 bases outside the gene matches. CDR3 nucleotide sequence: TGTGCCAGCAGCTTACAACAGGGGGCGCGACGGGAGACCCAGTACTTC. Translated: CASSLQQGARRETQYF.

Sample share makes this clone medium-sized. This chain joins TRBV15 and TRBJ2-7; D is possibly TRBD1 (5 bases). The CDR3 runs 13 residues. The germline gives CDR1 LNHNV, CDR2 YYDKDF (reference sequence). Trimming removed 6 bases from V and 0 bases from J, with 9 bases in between. The CDR3, as DNA: TGTGCCACCAGTGACAGATTCTCCTACGAGCAGTACTTC. The encoded protein is CATSDRFSYEQYF.

The CDR3 sequence is CASSPGQGRSPLHF. CDR3 coding DNA: TGTGCCAGCAGCCCGGGACAGGGTAGATCACCCCTCCACTTT. The V gene is TRBV7-2, the J gene TRBJ1-6, with 9 bases matching TRBD1. V gave up 5 bases and J gave up 10 bases; unmatched junction bases: 6. CDR1 SGHTA and CDR2 FQGNSA come from the germline V gene. The CDR3 extends over 14 amino acids. Together with reference TRBV7-2 and TRBJ1-6, the CDR3 gives the full variable domain: GAGVSQSPSNKVTEKGKDVELRCDPISGHTALYWYRQSLGQGLEFLIYFQGNSAPDKSGLPSDRFSAERTGGSVSTLTIQRTQQEDSAVYLCASSPGQGRSPLHFGNGTRLTVT.

The chain joins TRBV7-9 to TRBJ1-2, with 7 nucleotides matching TRBD1. The trim removed 2 bases at V and 2 bases at J, leaving 2 bases unmatched. Looked up from germline, CDR1 is SEHNR and CDR2 is FQNEAQ (reference sequence). The CDR3 runs to 14 residues. The CDR3 region is CASSLTGANYGYTF. The CDR3 DNA sequence: TGTGCCAGCAGCTTAACAGGGGCCAACTATGGCTACACCTTC. Using reference TRBV7-9 and TRBJ1-2 for the parts outside the CDR3, the full variable domain is DTGVSQNPRHKITKRGQNVTFRCDPISEHNRLYWYRQTLGQGPEFLTYFQNEAQLEKSRLLSDRFSAERPKGSFSTLEIQRTEQGDSAMYLCASSLTGANYGYTFGSGTRLTVV.

This clone was counted once. This chain links TRBV3-1 (or the pseudogene TRBV3-2) with TRBJ1-1, with D possibly TRBD1 on 5 matching bases. V was trimmed by 0 bases and J by 3 bases, leaving 11 bases between them. The germline V gene has CDR1 LGHDT and CDR2 YNNKEL (reference sequence). The CDR3 length is 15 residues. The chain's CDR3 is CASSQDVGQDTEAFF. The CDR3 coding sequence is TGTGCCAGCAGCCAAGATGTGGGGCAGGACACTGAAGCTTTCTTT.

The chain joins TRBV4-3 to TRBJ1-2; unclear D gene. Per the germline V gene, CDR1 is LGHNA and CDR2 is YSLEER. This CDR3 is 14 amino acids long. Trimming removed 1 base at V and 6 bases at J, with 12 bases between. The CDR3 DNA follows: TGCGCCAGCAGCCAAGCGAATACGGGGAATGGCTACACCTTC. Residues: CASSQANTGNGYTF.

This clone was found once. The chain recombines TRBV19 with TRBJ1-1, with D possibly TRBD1 on 5 matching bases. The germline gives CDR1 LNHDA, CDR2 SQIVND (reference sequence). The CDR3 contains 14 residues. Trimming removed 2 bases from V and 5 bases from J, with 12 bases in between. In nucleotides, the CDR3 is TGTGCCAGTAGTATACAGGGAATGGGTACTGAAGCTTTCTTT. Protein product: CASSIQGMGTEAFF.

V gene TRBV3-1 (or the pseudogene TRBV3-2) combines with J gene TRBJ1-6, with 7 nucleotides matching TRBD1. Germline-derived CDR1 and CDR2 are LGHDT and YNNKEL (reference sequence). CDR3 length: 16 residues. The V gene end was trimmed by 4 bases and the J gene end by 8 bases; junction bases not matched to a gene: 11. The CDR3 loop reads CASSPRLGQDDSPLHF. The CDR3 nucleotides are TGTGCCAGCAGCCCTCGTTTAGGACAGGACGATTCACCCCTCCACTTT.

There are a few counts of this clone. The chain has TRBV9 and TRBJ1-6; a possible D gene is TRBD1 (5 bases). Trimming cost V 0 bases and J 0 bases, with 7 bases left between them. CDR3 length: 16 amino acids. Germline lookup yields CDR1 SGDLS and CDR2 YYNGEE. DNA for the CDR3: TGTGCCAGCAGCGTAGGGGGGGACTCCTATAATTCACCCCTCCACTTT. Translating gives CASSVGGDSYNSPLHF. The full variable domain, with the rest looked up from reference TRBV9 and TRBJ1-6, is DSGVTQTPKHLITATGQRVTLRCSPRSGDLSVYWYQQSLDQGLQFLIQYYNGEERAKGNILERFSAQQFPDLHSELNLSSLELGDSALYFCASSVGGDSYNSPLHFGNGTRLTVT.

This chain connects TRBV4-2 to TRBJ2-1; 12 bases map to TRBD2. After removal of 0 bases from V and 7 bases from J, the junction contained 7 bases not matched to a gene. CDR1 LGHNA and CDR2 YNFKEQ come from the germline V gene. The CDR3 has 17 amino acids. In DNA form, the CDR3 reads TGTGCCAGCAGCCAAGAAAGGGCCGGACTAGCGGGGAATGAGCAGTTCTTC. Residues: CASSQERAGLAGNEQFF.

The CDR3: CASSPGQGPYGYTF. CDR3 sequence (DNA): TGCGCCAGCAGTCCCGGACAGGGACCCTATGGCTACACCTTC. V and J are TRBV23-1 and TRBJ1-2; 8 nucleotides match TRBD1. TRBV23-1 is designated an ORF whose function remains uncertain. The junction had 5 bases not matched to a gene; V was cut back by 4 bases and J by 4 bases. The CDR3 sequence is 14 residues long.

The chain combines TRBV18 with TRBJ2-7; no reliable D call. The germline V gene encodes CDR1 KGHSH and CDR2 LQKENI. V lost 2 bases and J 6 bases, leaving 11 bases between the germline ends. The CDR3 runs 13 residues. The CDR3 coding sequence is TGTGCCAGCTCACCATCAATGGCCTCCGAGCAGTACTTC. Protein product: CASSPSMASEQYF.

The genes are TRBV28 and TRBJ1-3; D is possibly TRBD1 (5 bases). Germline loops: CDR1 MDHEN, CDR2 SYDVKM. The CDR3 loop spans 17 amino acids. Trimming took off 4 bases at V and 4 bases at J, with 20 bases between the two ends. CDR3 protein: CASSSAGSGYEGNTIYF. The CDR3 coding sequence is TGTGCCAGCAGTTCCGCTGGGTCAGGGTATGAGGGAAACACCATATATTTT.

This chain joins TRBV6-5 and TRBJ1-5, with 10 nucleotides matching TRBD1. V trimming: 5 bases; J trimming: 6 bases; junction bases outside the gene matches: 1. The CDR3 loop spans 13 amino acids. The germline CDR1 and CDR2 sequences are MNHEY and SVGAGI. The CDR3 DNA is TGTGCCAGCAGTCGACAGGGGGCTCAGCCCCAGCATTTT. Encoded protein: CASSRQGAQPQHF.

This clone was detected a few times. The chain employs TRBV6-5 and TRBJ2-7; tentative D call: TRBD1 (6 bases). This CDR3 region has 14 residues. V was trimmed by 2 bases and J by 5 bases, leaving 13 bases between them. Germline CDR1 reads MNHEY; CDR2 reads SVGAGI. CDR3 nucleotide sequence: TGTGCCAGCAGTTACATGGGGGCGAACCACGAGCAGTACTTC. Protein sequence: CASSYMGANHEQYF.

The rearrangement links TRBV6-5 to TRBJ2-5; TRBD2 is a possible D gene (5 bases). The CDR3 runs 13 residues. Trimming took 7 bases from V and 4 from J, leaving 13 bases between them. The germline V gene encodes CDR1 MNHEY and CDR2 SVGAGI. For the CDR3, the DNA is TGTGCCAGCACCCCTTGGGCGGGAGAGACCCAGTACTTC. This translates into CASTPWAGETQYF.

The chain employs TRBV9 and TRBJ1-2, with TRBD1 matching 8 bases. The junction had 9 bases not matched to a gene; V was cut back by 4 bases and J by 4 bases. Germline loops: CDR1 SGDLS, CDR2 YYNGEE. The CDR3 is made up of 15 amino acids. Written as DNA, the CDR3 is TGTGCCAGCAGCTCCCTAGGACAGGGTCTCTATGGCTACACCTTC. Protein: CASSSLGQGLYGYTF.

The gene calls are TRBV9 and TRBJ1-2; the match to TRBD1 covers 11 bases. The CDR3 loop spans 15 amino acids. Trimming took 2 bases from V and 4 from J; bases not matched to a gene: 4. Germline CDR1 SGDLS, CDR2 YYNGEE. CDR3 sequence reads: CASSVTGTGGYGYTF. CDR3 bases: TGTGCCAGCAGCGTCACCGGGACAGGGGGCTATGGCTACACCTTC.

The CDR3, as DNA: TGCGCCAGCAGCTTGGGGAAAGTAGGGGACAGGGGGCTTTTTGAAGCTTTCTTT. Its protein product is CASSLGKVGDRGLFEAFF. The chain recombines TRBV5-1 with TRBJ1-1; 12 bases agree with TRBD1. The germline V gene encodes CDR1 SGHRS and CDR2 YFSETQ. The CDR3 consists of 18 residues. V dropped 0 bases and J dropped 7; count of bases not matched to a gene: 13.

The genes are TRBV7-9 and TRBJ1-2; D not resolved. The CDR3 is 15 amino acids. In germline, CDR1 is SEHNR, CDR2 FQNEAQ (reference sequence). Deletions cut 0 bases from V and 4 bases from J, with 12 bases between. CDR3: CASSLAGGSPYGYTF. The CDR3 region has the DNA TGTGCCAGCAGCTTAGCCGGAGGGTCGCCCTATGGCTACACCTTC.

The V call is TRBV9, the J call TRBJ2-6, with a tentative D call TRBD1 (7 bases). V lost 5 bases and J lost 1, with 10 bases in between. The CDR3 is made up of 15 amino acids. Germline V gives CDR1 SGDLS, CDR2 YYNGEE. CDR3 sequence: CASRAGGSGANVLTF. CDR3 sequence (DNA): TGTGCCAGCAGGGCAGGGGGGTCTGGGGCCAACGTCCTGACTTTC.

This clone was detected only a few times. The V and J genes are TRBV5-3 and TRBJ1-4; TRBD1 might be the D (5 bases). TRBV5-3 is an ORF, and what it does is uncertain. V lost 2 bases, J lost 8 bases, and 10 bases lay in between. The CDR3 contains 13 residues. CDR3 in amino acids: CARSFCGDEKLFF. The CDR3 region has the DNA TGTGCCAGAAGCTTCTGCGGGGACGAAAAACTGTTTTTT.

The CDR3 nucleotides read TGTGCCAGCAGCCAAGATGACACTAGCGGGGGATACGAGCAGTACTTC. It codes for CASSQDDTSGGYEQYF. This sequence joins TRBV4-2 and TRBJ2-7; 11 bases are a match to TRBD2. The V segment lost 0 bases and the J segment 4 bases; nucleotides outside the gene matches: 5. CDR1 and CDR2 from the germline V gene are LGHNA and YNFKEQ. The CDR3 covers 16 residues.

This chain joins TRBV29-1 and TRBJ1-2; D uncertain. There are 14 residues in the CDR3. The V gene's germline CDR1 is SQVTM and CDR2 ANQGSEA. Trimming removed 4 bases at V and 2 bases at J, with 14 bases between. CDR3 sequence reads: CSVVLGGRNYGYTF. Written as DNA, the CDR3 is TGCAGCGTTGTTTTAGGCGGTAGGAACTATGGCTACACCTTC.

The CDR3 here is CASSVARRETEAFF. For the CDR3, the DNA is TGTGCCAGCAGCGTAGCTCGCCGAGAGACTGAAGCTTTCTTT. The J gene is TRBJ1-1, the V gene TRBV9; D is ambiguous. Germline V lookup: CDR1 SGDLS, CDR2 YYNGEE. The V and J ends lost 0 bases and 5 bases respectively, with 11 bases between them. The CDR3 is 14 residues long.

This sequence joins TRBV2 and TRBJ2-1; D perhaps matches TRBD1 (5 bases). Germline lookup yields CDR1 SNHLY and CDR2 FYNNEI. This CDR3 region has 15 residues. V was shortened by 5 bases and J by 1 base, with 12 bases between the two germline ends. For the CDR3, the DNA is TGTGCCAGCAGTCTCAGGGTGGGTTCCTACAATGAGCAGTTCTTC. Its protein is CASSLRVGSYNEQFF. The variable domain in full, completed from reference TRBV2 and TRBJ2-1, reads EPEVTQTPSHQVTQMGQEVILRCVPISNHLYFYWYRQILGQKVEFLVSFYNNEISEKSEIFDDQFSVERPDGSNFTLKIRSTKLEDSAMYFCASSLRVGSYNEQFFGPGTRLTVL.

The chain uses TRBV20-1 and TRBJ1-1; TRBD1 might be the D (5 bases). This CDR3 has 11 amino acids. V was pared by 3 bases and J by 5 bases, with 7 bases between. Germline V gene sequence: CDR1 DFQATT, CDR2 SNEGSKA (reference sequence). CDR3 protein: CSARGGTEAFF. CDR3 DNA sequence: TGCAGTGCTAGGGGGGGAACTGAAGCTTTCTTT.